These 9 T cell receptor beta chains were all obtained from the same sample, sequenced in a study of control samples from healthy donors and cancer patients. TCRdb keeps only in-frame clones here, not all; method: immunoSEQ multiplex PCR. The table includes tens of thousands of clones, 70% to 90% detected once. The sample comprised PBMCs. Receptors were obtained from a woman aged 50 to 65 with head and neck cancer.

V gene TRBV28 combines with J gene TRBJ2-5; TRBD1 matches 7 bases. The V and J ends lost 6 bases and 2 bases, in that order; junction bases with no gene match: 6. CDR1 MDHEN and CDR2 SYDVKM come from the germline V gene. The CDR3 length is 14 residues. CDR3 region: CASSPGQIQETQYF. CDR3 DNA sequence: TGTGCCAGCAGCCCGGGACAGATTCAAGAGACCCAGTACTTC.

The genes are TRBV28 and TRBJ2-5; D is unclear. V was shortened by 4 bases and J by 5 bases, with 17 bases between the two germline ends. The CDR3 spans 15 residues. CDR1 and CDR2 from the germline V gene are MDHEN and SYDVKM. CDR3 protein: CASSSDTLFPETQYF. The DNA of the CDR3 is TGTGCCAGCAGTTCGGATACTCTTTTTCCGGAGACCCAGTACTTC.

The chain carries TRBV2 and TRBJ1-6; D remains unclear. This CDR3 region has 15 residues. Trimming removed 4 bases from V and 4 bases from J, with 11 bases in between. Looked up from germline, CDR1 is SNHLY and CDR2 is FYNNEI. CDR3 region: CASSGTAGYNSPLHF. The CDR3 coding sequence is TGTGCCAGCAGTGGGACCGCCGGATATAATTCACCCCTCCACTTT.

This CDR3 is CASSLSSGANVLTF. The CDR3 coding sequence is TGTGCCAGTAGTCTCAGCTCTGGGGCCAACGTCCTGACTTTC. The gene calls are TRBV19 and TRBJ2-6; no clear D. The CDR3 sequence is 14 residues long. Trimming left V 5 bases short and J 0 bases short, with 5 bases between. CDR1 LNHDA and CDR2 SQIVND come from the germline V gene (reference sequence).

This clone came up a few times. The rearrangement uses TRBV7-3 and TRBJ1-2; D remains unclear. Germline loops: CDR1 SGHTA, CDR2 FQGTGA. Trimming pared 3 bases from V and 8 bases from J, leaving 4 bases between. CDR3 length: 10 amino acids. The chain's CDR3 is CASSLGGYTF. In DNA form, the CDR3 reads TGTGCCAGCAGCTTGGGGGGCTACACCTTC.

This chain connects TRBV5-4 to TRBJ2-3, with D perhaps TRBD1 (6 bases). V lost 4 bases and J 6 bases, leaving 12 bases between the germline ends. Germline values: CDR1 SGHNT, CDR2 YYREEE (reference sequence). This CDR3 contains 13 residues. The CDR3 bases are TGTGCCAGCAGCGCTGCAGGGGCGGATACGCAGTATTTT. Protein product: CASSAAGADTQYF.

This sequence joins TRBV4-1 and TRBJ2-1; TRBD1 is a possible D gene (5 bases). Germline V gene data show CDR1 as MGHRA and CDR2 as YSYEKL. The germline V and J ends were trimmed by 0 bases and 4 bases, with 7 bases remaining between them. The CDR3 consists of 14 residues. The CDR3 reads CASSQDQGYNEQFF. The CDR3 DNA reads TGCGCCAGCAGCCAAGATCAGGGTTACAATGAGCAGTTCTTC.

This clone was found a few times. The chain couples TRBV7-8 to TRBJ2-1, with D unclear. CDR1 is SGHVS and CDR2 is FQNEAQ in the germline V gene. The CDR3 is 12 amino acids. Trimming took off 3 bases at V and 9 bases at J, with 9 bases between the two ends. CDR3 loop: CASSFLGFEQFF. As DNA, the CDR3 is TGTGCCAGCAGCTTCCTTGGTTTTGAGCAGTTCTTC. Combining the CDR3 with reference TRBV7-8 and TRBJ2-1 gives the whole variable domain GAGVSQSPRYKVAKRGQDVALRCDPISGHVSLFWYQQALGQGPEFLTYFQNEAQLDKSGLPSDRFFAERPEGSVSTLKIQRTQQEDSAVYLCASSFLGFEQFFGPGTRLTVL.

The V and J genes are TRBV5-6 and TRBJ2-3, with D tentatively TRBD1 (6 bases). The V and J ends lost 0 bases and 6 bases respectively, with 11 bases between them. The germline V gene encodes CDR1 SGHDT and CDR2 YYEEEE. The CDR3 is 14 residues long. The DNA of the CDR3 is TGTGCCAGCAGCTTGGCCTCAGGGGCGGATACGCAGTATTTT. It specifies CASSLASGADTQYF.